What follows are 20 T cell receptor beta chains derived from one specimen sequenced in a study of blood T cell repertoires in COVID-19. The data were produced by immunoSEQ multiplex PCR, yet TCRdb's version contains in-frame clones alone and is incomplete. The sample lists around 270,000 clones, approximately 90% occurring once. Source material: peripheral blood. Receptors originate from a man aged 60 to 69 who had recovered from COVID-19.

This clone was counted only a few times. The V gene is TRBV9, the J gene TRBJ2-1, with 11 bases aligning to TRBD2. Germline V lookup: CDR1 SGDLS, CDR2 YYNGEE. Losses at the gene ends were 0 bases for V and 10 bases for J; bases not matched to a gene: 9. The CDR3 is 16 amino acids. CDR3 in amino acids: CASSVVAGGLSVEQFF. The CDR3 DNA sequence: TGTGCCAGCAGCGTAGTAGCGGGGGGGCTGTCCGTAGAGCAGTTCTTC.

This clone appeared a few times. The chain joins TRBV18 to TRBJ1-2; 8 nucleotides line up with TRBD1. V trimming: 3 bases; J trimming: 8 bases; junction bases outside the gene matches: 5. CDR3 length equals 13 residues. The germline V gene has CDR1 KGHSH and CDR2 LQKENI. CDR3 sequence reads: CASSPVDRDGYTF. The CDR3 coding sequence is TGTGCCAGCTCACCCGTGGACAGGGACGGCTACACCTTC. The variable domain in full, with the rest retrieved from reference TRBV18 and TRBJ1-2, is NAGVMQNPRHLVRRRGQEARLRCSPMKGHSHVYWYRQLPEEGLKFMVYLQKENIIDESGMPKERFSAEFPKEGPSILRIQQVVRGDSAAYFCASSPVDRDGYTFGSGTRLTVV.

This chain links TRBV20-1 with TRBJ2-3; the D gene is possibly TRBD2 (7 bases). The V and J ends lost 3 bases and 2 bases respectively, with 15 bases between them. This CDR3 contains 15 residues. Germline V lookup: CDR1 DFQATT, CDR2 SNEGSKA (reference sequence). The CDR3 here is CSASQRGGLTDTQYF. CDR3 coding DNA: TGCAGTGCTAGTCAGAGGGGGGGCCTCACAGATACGCAGTATTTT.

This chain uses TRBV9 with TRBJ2-3; possible D gene TRBD1, 5 bases. The CDR3 runs 14 residues. CDR1 and CDR2 from the germline V gene are SGDLS and YYNGEE. V gave up 2 bases and J gave up 3 bases, with 10 bases separating them. The CDR3 is CASSVGQGTDTQYF. The CDR3 DNA follows: TGTGCCAGCAGCGTTGGCCAGGGAACAGATACGCAGTATTTT.

The rearrangement joins TRBV12-5 to TRBJ1-3; TRBD1 agrees at 9 bases. Germline CDR1 and CDR2: LGHNT and FRNRAP. The V gene end was trimmed by 0 bases and the J gene end by 5 bases; junction bases not matched to a gene: 17. The CDR3 runs 20 residues. Written as DNA, the CDR3 is TGTGCTAGTGGTTTGGTACTTGGGGGACAGGGCCCTAATTTTAGAAACACCATATATTTT. Its translation is CASGLVLGGQGPNFRNTIYF.

This chain links TRBV7-9 with TRBJ2-1; tentative D call: TRBD2 (5 bases). V dropped 2 bases and J dropped 7 bases, with 12 bases sitting between them. CDR3 length: 14 amino acids. Germline V gives CDR1 SEHNR, CDR2 FQNEAQ (reference sequence). The DNA for the CDR3 is TGTGCCAGCAGCTTAACCGCGGGCAGGAATGAGCAGTTCTTC. Protein: CASSLTAGRNEQFF. The variable domain in full, completed from reference TRBV7-9 and TRBJ2-1, reads DTGVSQNPRHKITKRGQNVTFRCDPISEHNRLYWYRQTLGQGPEFLTYFQNEAQLEKSRLLSDRFSAERPKGSFSTLEIQRTEQGDSAMYLCASSLTAGRNEQFFGPGTRLTVL.

The V and J genes are TRBV4-2 and TRBJ1-2; TRBD1 might be the D (6 bases). The V gene lost 0 bases and the J gene lost 6 bases, with 14 bases spanning the gap. CDR1 is LGHNA, CDR2 YNFKEQ, per germline. This CDR3 spans 15 amino acids. CDR3 in DNA: TGTGCCAGCAGCCAAGATATCCGGGGGGCAGATGGCTACACCTTC. Translating gives CASSQDIRGADGYTF.

In DNA, the CDR3 is TGCGCCAGCAGCTCGCCCCCCGGAGGGGAGACCCAGTACTTC. It yields the protein CASSSPPGGETQYF. The J gene is TRBJ2-5, the V gene TRBV5-1, with a tentative D call TRBD2 (6 bases). The CDR3 covers 14 residues. Per germline, CDR1 SGHRS and CDR2 YFSETQ. V was shortened by 3 bases and J by 5 bases, with 14 bases between the two germline ends.

Concerning this clone itself: This CDR3 is also generated by other DNA sequences in the sample. This chain uses TRBV5-1 with TRBJ2-3; TRBD2 is a possible D gene (5 bases). V lost 0 bases and J 5 bases, leaving 7 bases between the germline ends. This CDR3 comprises 13 residues. CDR1 and CDR2 from the germline V gene are SGHRS and YFSETQ. The CDR3 DNA reads as TGCGCCAGCAGCTTGGCCGGAGGAGATACGCAGTATTTT. Amino acids: CASSLAGGDTQYF.

The CDR3 is CASTRTANSPLHF. The DNA for the CDR3 is TGTGCCAGTACCCGGACAGCTAATTCACCCCTCCACTTT. The rearrangement joins TRBV19 to TRBJ1-6, with a tentative D call TRBD1 (6 bases). Germline V CDR1 and CDR2: LNHDA, SQIVND (reference sequence). The CDR3 is made up of 13 amino acids. V lost 7 bases and J lost 6, with 10 bases in between.

The chain combines TRBV5-4 with TRBJ1-3; D is unclear. From germline, CDR1 is SGHNT and CDR2 YYREEE (reference sequence). Between the trimmed V and J ends, which lost 2 bases and 3 bases, there was a span of 3 bases. The CDR3 extends over 12 amino acids. This CDR3 is CASSFNGNTIYF. In DNA form, the CDR3 reads TGTGCCAGCAGCTTTAATGGAAACACCATATATTTT.

The chain couples TRBV25-1 to TRBJ1-2; D gene unclear. V lost 0 bases and J 5 bases, leaving 10 bases between the germline ends. The CDR3 has 14 amino acids. Germline lookup yields CDR1 MGHDK and CDR2 SYGVNS. The CDR3 DNA reads as TGTGCCAGCAGTGAATACGGAGTAACTTATGGCTACACCTTC. Amino acid sequence: CASSEYGVTYGYTF.

The chain employs TRBV28 and TRBJ2-5, with 15 positions matching TRBD2. Per the germline V gene, CDR1 is MDHEN and CDR2 is SYDVKM. V lost 4 bases to trimming and J lost 4 bases; unmatched junction nucleotides: 10. The CDR3 runs 18 residues. For the CDR3, the DNA is TGTGCCAGCAGTTCCTTAATAGGGACTAGCGGGGGGCGAGAGACCCAGTACTTC. Residues: CASSSLIGTSGGRETQYF.

This chain connects TRBV27 to TRBJ1-1; D possibly corresponds to TRBD1 (5 bases). V was trimmed by 5 bases and J by 3 bases, leaving 13 bases between them. The germline CDR1 and CDR2 sequences are MNHEY and SMNVEV (reference sequence). The CDR3 consists of 14 residues. Here the CDR3 DNA reads TGTGCCAGCAGTCGGGGGAGTTGGGACACTGAAGCTTTCTTT. Amino acid sequence: CASSRGSWDTEAFF.

This chain connects TRBV5-5 to TRBJ2-2; possibly TRBD2 for D (6 bases). The ends were cut back, 1 base at V and 2 bases at J, with 9 bases in the middle. Germline CDR1 SGHKS, CDR2 YYEKEE (reference sequence). CDR3 length: 15 amino acids. Here the CDR3 reads CASSLRTINTGELFF. The CDR3, as DNA: TGTGCCAGCAGCTTGAGGACTATAAACACCGGGGAGCTGTTTTTT.

This chain connects TRBV5-4 to TRBJ1-3, with D tentatively TRBD1 (6 bases). The CDR3 covers 15 residues. Trimming cost V 4 bases and J 1 base, with 12 bases left between them. Germline CDR1 reads SGHNT; CDR2 reads YYREEE (reference sequence). CDR3 loop: CASSQGGGSGNTIYF. Here the CDR3 DNA reads TGTGCCAGCAGCCAAGGGGGGGGTTCTGGAAACACCATATATTTT.

V gene TRBV5-8 combines with J gene TRBJ2-1; a weak D match, TRBD1 (6 bases). The CDR3 has 16 amino acids. CDR1 is SGHTS, CDR2 YDEGEE, per germline. Between the trimmed V and J ends, which lost 0 bases and 4 bases, there was a span of 14 bases. Here the CDR3 DNA reads TGTGCCAGCAGCTTGGTCGCCAGGGGATTATACAATGAGCAGTTCTTC. Translating it yields CASSLVARGLYNEQFF.

V usage is TRBV19 and J usage is TRBJ2-4; D remains unclear. The CDR3 has 14 residues. Germline values: CDR1 LNHDA, CDR2 SQIVND (reference sequence). The ends were cut back, 6 bases at V and 0 bases at J, with 9 bases in the middle. The CDR3 sequence is CASSRLAAKNIQYF. For the CDR3, the DNA is TGTGCCAGTAGCAGGCTTGCAGCCAAAAACATTCAGTACTTC.

V is TRBV5-1 and J is TRBJ1-2; 11 bases are shared with TRBD1. V trimming: 4 bases; J trimming: 2 bases; junction bases outside the gene matches: 4. This CDR3 comprises 15 residues. Germline V CDR1 and CDR2: SGHRS, YFSETQ. The CDR3: CASSPGQGANYGYTF. The CDR3, as DNA: TGCGCCAGCAGCCCTGGACAGGGGGCAAACTATGGCTACACCTTC.

This rearrangement joins TRBV27 to TRBJ2-7; possibly TRBD2 for D (5 bases). Germline-derived CDR1 and CDR2 are MNHEY and SMNVEV (reference sequence). The V and J ends lost 4 bases and 2 bases respectively, with 15 bases between them. The CDR3 extends over 15 amino acids. CDR3 bases: TGTGCCAGCAGTTCTTTGGGAGCAGGCGCCTACGAGCAGTACTTC. Residues: CASSSLGAGAYEQYF.